Listed below are T cell receptor beta chains from one sample, sequenced in a study of glioma-infiltrating T cells after dendritic cell vaccination. Measured with immunoSEQ multiplex PCR; TCRdb has only the in-frame clones, and not every one. The data hold 65,000 to 80,000 clones, with around 86% observed a single time. The material was blood, obtained after dendritic cell vaccination. These receptors all come from a human donor with glioblastoma. CDR3s include the opening cysteine and the closing phenylalanine or tryptophan. A D gene is named only where the DNA matches it firmly. Some rows mark clone size as missing; the rest say once, few, many or name a class of expanded clone.

abundance	v_gene	d_gene	j_gene	CDR3nt	CDR3aa
NA	TRBV4-3	NA	TRBJ1-2	TGCGCCAGCAGCCAAGATAAGGGGATCGGCTATGGCTACACCTTC	CASSQDKGIGYGYTF
NA	TRBV11-3	NA	TRBJ2-3	TGTGCCAGCAGCTTATACACAGATACGCAGTATTTT	CASSLYTDTQYF
few	TRBV4-1	NA	TRBJ1-3	TGCGCCAGCAGCCAAGCCGTCAGCTCTGGAAACACCATATATTTT	CASSQAVSSGNTIYF
NA	TRBV19	TRBD2	TRBJ2-5	TGTGCCAGTAGTAGCTTCGGACTAGCGGGGGCGTACCAAGAGACCCAGTACTTC	CASSSFGLAGAYQETQYF
NA	TRBV7-2	TRBD1	TRBJ1-3	TGTGCCAGCAGCTTAGGGGTTAGGACAGGGGCAAGCTCTGGAAACACCATATATTTT	CASSLGVRTGASSGNTIYF
NA	TRBV6-6	TRBD2	TRBJ2-1	TGTGCCAGCAGTCGGACTAGCGGATATGGGGATGAGCAGTTCTTC	CASSRTSGYGDEQFF
NA	TRBV18	NA	TRBJ1-3	TGTGCCAGCTCAAGGGGATCTGGGGAACCTGGAAACACCATATATTTT	CASSRGSGEPGNTIYF
NA	TRBV5-1	NA	TRBJ2-2	TGCGCCAGCAGCTCCGACAGGGCGGGGACCGGGGAGCTGTTTTTT	CASSSDRAGTGELFF
NA	TRBV5-1	NA	TRBJ2-1	TGCGCCAGCAGCTTTGGTAGTCGAGGTGAGCAGTTCTTC	CASSFGSRGEQFF
few	TRBV4-3	NA	TRBJ2-7	TGCGCCAGCAGCCAAGAGTGGCGGGTGGGTATTTCGTACGAGCAGTACTTC	CASSQEWRVGISYEQYF
NA	TRBV2	NA	TRBJ1-1	TGTGCCAGCAGGGCCCAGGAGAACACTGAAGCTTTCTTT	CASRAQENTEAFF
few	TRBV6-6	TRBD2	TRBJ2-1	TGTGCCAGCAGAAGCTTAGCGGGAGAGTCCTACAATGAGCAGTTCTTC	CASRSLAGESYNEQFF
NA	TRBV4-1	NA	TRBJ2-1	TGCGCCAGCAGCCAAGATTCGGGGGCAGGGGGTTACAATGAGCAGTTCTTC	CASSQDSGAGGYNEQFF
NA	TRBV12-5	NA	TRBJ1-2	TGTGCTAGTGGGGACAGCACTTCTTATGGCTACACCTTC	CASGDSTSYGYTF
NA	TRBV4-1	NA	TRBJ1-5	TGCGCCAGCAGCCATAATAGCAATCAGCCCCAGCATTTT	CASSHNSNQPQHF
NA	TRBV19	NA	TRBJ2-2	TGTGCCAGTAGTATCCAGGGTACGACCACCGGGGAGCTGTTTTTT	CASSIQGTTTGELFF
NA	TRBV10-3	TRBD1	TRBJ2-7	TGTGCCGCCAAACCGGGACAGGGGGTATACGAGCAGTACTTC	CAAKPGQGVYEQYF
NA	TRBV6-5	NA	TRBJ1-1	TGTGCCAGCAGCCGATTACACAGTGAAGCTTTCTTT	CASSRLHSEAFF
NA	TRBV4-2	NA	TRBJ1-2	TGTGCCAGCAGGCACCCGGGGGGGGATGGCTACACCTTC	CASRHPGGDGYTF
NA	TRBV7-6	TRBD1	TRBJ2-5	TGTGCCAGCAGCGCCCAACAGGGGGACTACCAAGAGACCCAGTACTTC	CASSAQQGDYQETQYF
NA	TRBV2	NA	TRBJ1-3	TGTGCCAGCAGTGAGAGGGTAGTTGGAAACACCATATATTTT	CASSERVVGNTIYF
NA	TRBV5-1	NA	TRBJ2-2	TGCGCCAGCAGCCACGAGGCAACCGGGGAGCTGTTTTTT	CASSHEATGELFF
NA	TRBV18	TRBD2	TRBJ2-3	TGTGCCAGCTCACAAGCGGGGCAAGGATCGCAGTATTTT	CASSQAGQGSQYF
NA	TRBV11-3	TRBD2	TRBJ2-7	TGTGCCAGCAGCAGTCTAGCGGGGAACGAGCAGTACTTC	CASSSLAGNEQYF
NA	TRBV29-1	TRBD2	TRBJ2-3	TGCAGCGTGGGACTAGCGGGGGGCGCAGATACGCAGTATTTT	CSVGLAGGADTQYF
few	TRBV7-2	NA	TRBJ2-1	TGTGCCAGCAGCTCAACTGGACAGTCAGAGAGCTCCTACAATGAGCAGTTCTTC	CASSSTGQSESSYNEQFF
NA	TRBV10-2	TRBD2	TRBJ2-1	TGCGCCAGCAGTGACCCCGGGGGGAGGGCCGGTGGGGCAGAGCAGTTCTTC	CASSDPGGRAGGAEQFF
NA	TRBV29-1	TRBD2	TRBJ2-2	TGCAGCGTTGACTCGGGAGGGATGCTGTTTTTT	CSVDSGGMLFF
NA	TRBV7-9	TRBD1	TRBJ1-1	TGTGCCAGCAGCCGGACAGGGGGACAGACTGAAGCTTTCTTT	CASSRTGGQTEAFF
NA	TRBV9	NA	TRBJ2-7	TGTGCCAGCAGCGTAGCAGACGACAAGCCCTACGAGCAGTACTTC	CASSVADDKPYEQYF
NA	TRBV11-3	NA	TRBJ2-5	TGTGCCAGCAGCCTAGGGGCGGGGATAGAGACCCAGTACTTC	CASSLGAGIETQYF
NA	TRBV6-5	TRBD2	TRBJ2-3	TGTGCCAGCAGTTACCCGGGAGGCCTTACGCAGTATTTT	CASSYPGGLTQYF
NA	TRBV6-5	TRBD1	TRBJ1-2	TGTGCCAGCAGTTACTCTGATCGCCCGACAGGGGATGGCTACACCTTC	CASSYSDRPTGDGYTF
NA	TRBV19	TRBD2	TRBJ2-7	TGTGCCAGTAGTGCGGCGGGAGGGGACTACGAGCAGTACTTC	CASSAAGGDYEQYF
NA	TRBV27	TRBD1	TRBJ2-1	TGTGCCAGCAGTTTACTTACAGGGGTTAACAATGAGCAGTTCTTC	CASSLLTGVNNEQFF
NA	TRBV6-5	NA	TRBJ1-6	TGTGCCAGCAGTTTACAGGGACGGGGCTCACCCCTCCACTTT	CASSLQGRGSPLHF
few	TRBV5-1	NA	TRBJ1-3	TGCGCCAGCAGCTTTGGCAGGGGTTACGGAAACACCATATATTTT	CASSFGRGYGNTIYF
once	TRBV7-9	NA	TRBJ1-6	TGTGCCAGCAGCTTATGGGGCTCACCCCTCCACTTT	CASSLWGSPLHF
NA	TRBV2	TRBD2	TRBJ2-4	TGTGCCAGCAGGGGCAGTACCGGGACTAGGCATGGGGACATTCAGTACTTC	CASRGSTGTRHGDIQYF
NA	TRBV4-1	TRBD1	TRBJ2-7	TGCGCCAGCAGCGCCCGAGCCACGGGACAGACGGACGAGCAGTACTTC	CASSARATGQTDEQYF
NA	TRBV6-1	NA	TRBJ1-5	TGTGCCAGCATCATGCGGGGGACTGATCAGCCCCAGCATTTT	CASIMRGTDQPQHF
NA	TRBV27	TRBD1	TRBJ1-1	TGTGCCAGCAGCCGGGACAGGGAATTTAACACTGAAGCTTTCTTT	CASSRDREFNTEAFF
NA	TRBV11-1	NA	TRBJ2-5	TGTGCCAGCAAGGGGGAGACGAAAGAGACCCAGTACTTC	CASKGETKETQYF
NA	TRBV4-1	TRBD1	TRBJ2-7	TGCGCCAGCAGCCAAGGCAGGACAGGCATCTACGAGCAGTACTTC	CASSQGRTGIYEQYF
once	TRBV19	NA	TRBJ2-2	TGTGCCAGTAGTGAAATCGGGTCAGGGGTCACCGGGGAGCTGTTTTTT	CASSEIGSGVTGELFF
NA	TRBV15	NA	TRBJ1-6	TGTGCCACCAGGGAGACGGAGACTGGCTCACCCCTCCACTTT	CATRETETGSPLHF
NA	TRBV13	TRBD2	TRBJ2-5	TGTGCCAGCAGCTTAGAGACTAGCGGGCAAGAGACCCAGTACTTC	CASSLETSGQETQYF
NA	TRBV6-6	TRBD1	TRBJ1-2	TGTGCCAGCAGTTTCGGCTCGACAGGGCCCAATGGCTACACCTTC	CASSFGSTGPNGYTF
NA	TRBV2	NA	TRBJ1-2	TGTGCCAGCAGTGACTATATCATTAACTATGGCTACACCTTC	CASSDYIINYGYTF
NA	TRBV5-6	TRBD2	TRBJ2-1	TGTGCCAGCAGCTTGTATGCGACTAGCGGGGTAAATGAGCAGTTCTTC	CASSLYATSGVNEQFF
NA	TRBV27	TRBD1	TRBJ2-7	TGTGCCAGCAGTTTACGAGGACCGGGACAGGGGGCCTACGAGCAGTACTTC	CASSLRGPGQGAYEQYF
NA	TRBV27	TRBD1	TRBJ1-2	TGTGCCAGCAGTTCCCCGGGACAGGGGAACTATGGCTACACCTTC	CASSSPGQGNYGYTF
NA	TRBV5-6	TRBD2	TRBJ2-3	TGTGCCAGCAGCCACCGGAGGGAAAGCGGGAGTACAGATACGCAGTATTTT	CASSHRRESGSTDTQYF
NA	TRBV9	TRBD1	TRBJ1-2	TGTGCCAGCAGCATGACAGGGGTAGGCTACACCTTC	CASSMTGVGYTF
NA	TRBV11-2	TRBD1	TRBJ1-2	TGTGCCAGCAGCCCACAGGGGCTTGATGGCTACACCTTC	CASSPQGLDGYTF
NA	TRBV18	NA	TRBJ1-1	TGTGCCAGCTCACCATCCGAGGCAGGGGCCAGGAACACTGAAGCTTTCTTT	CASSPSEAGARNTEAFF
NA	TRBV5-1	NA	TRBJ2-7	TGCGCCAGCAGCTTGATTAGCCAGGACTACTCCTACGAGCAGTACTTC	CASSLISQDYSYEQYF
NA	TRBV5-4	NA	TRBJ2-5	TGTGCCAGCAGCTTGGTACTGGACCAAGAGACCCAGTACTTC	CASSLVLDQETQYF
NA	TRBV5-4	TRBD1	TRBJ1-6	TGTGCCAGCAGCTTGGACGGACAGGGAAATTCACCCCTCCACTTT	CASSLDGQGNSPLHF